A single sample gave rise to the 17 T cell receptor beta chains below, sequenced in a study of T cell repertoires in cytomegalovirus infection. These receptors have no identified antigens. TCRdb analysed the reads with MiXCR anew, one entry per CDR3 protein. This sample has some 940,000 distinct CDR3 sequences, with around 31% found just once. The sample was cultured CD8+ T cells from PBMCs, taken from culture after CMV antigen stimulation. The receptors come from a human donor in good health (CMV status not recorded). Some clones in this sample may be carry-over from other donors' samples.

In this sample, this clonotype turned up a few times. The chain recombines TRBV12-3 or TRBV12-4 with TRBJ2-5; 7 bases agree with TRBD2. The CDR3 runs to 14 residues. V lost 0 bases to trimming and J lost 5 bases; unmatched junction nucleotides: 3. Here the CDR3 DNA reads TGTGCCAGCAGTTTAGCGGGGAGGGTGGAGACCCAGTACTTC. Its translation: CASSLAGRVETQYF.

This clonotype was recorded a few times. The rearrangement links TRBV7-9 to TRBJ2-5, with 7 bases that match TRBD2. With V trimmed by 5 bases and J by 5 bases, 14 bases remained unmatched. Germline values: CDR1 SEHNR, CDR2 FQNEAQ (reference sequence). This CDR3 has 16 amino acids. The chain's CDR3 is CASSPRLAGNGETQYF. CDR3 bases: TGTGCCAGCAGCCCCCGACTAGCTGGTAATGGGGAGACCCAGTACTTC.

V gene TRBV12-3 or TRBV12-4 combines with J gene TRBJ2-5, with TRBD1 identical over 9 bases. The CDR3 contains 17 residues. Germline trimming cut 5 bases from V and 2 bases from J; bases unmatched to any gene: 12. CDR3 region: CASSDGQGPFIQETQYF. CDR3 nucleotide sequence: TGTGCCAGCAGTGACGGACAGGGGCCGTTTATTCAAGAGACCCAGTACTTC.

This clonotype was seen once. The gene calls are TRBV28 and TRBJ1-5; D is perhaps TRBD1 (5 bases). V lost 6 bases to trimming and J lost 1 base, with 13 bases between them. The CDR3 sequence is 15 residues long. Germline V gene sequence: CDR1 MDHEN, CDR2 SYDVKM. In DNA, the CDR3 is TGTGCCAGCAGCTCGACAGTTCTCAGCAATCAGCCCCAGCATTTT. Translating it yields CASSSTVLSNQPQHF.

The V and J genes are TRBV7-8 and TRBJ1-5, with a weak D call TRBD1 (5 bases). The CDR3 is 17 residues long. V shed 1 base and J shed 3 bases, with 16 bases lying between them. Germline CDR1 is SGHVS and CDR2 is FQNEAQ. CDR3 in amino acids: CASSLEGGDAINQPQHF. CDR3 bases: TGTGCCAGCAGCTTAGAAGGAGGGGACGCGATCAATCAGCCCCAGCATTTT.

This chain uses TRBV7-9 with TRBJ2-7, with a weak D call TRBD2 (5 bases). Germline values: CDR1 SEHNR, CDR2 FQNEAQ (reference sequence). Trimming shortened V by 5 bases and J by 4 bases, and 18 bases separated the two germline ends. The CDR3 length is 15 residues. In DNA form, the CDR3 reads TGTGCCAGCAGCCCCGGGATATACTTCGCTTACGAGCAGTACGTC. This sequence encodes CASSPGIYFAYEQYV.

The V gene is TRBV6-8, the J gene TRBJ2-1; no definite D call. V shed 4 bases and J shed 0 bases, with 10 bases lying between them. The germline V gene has CDR1 MNHGY and CDR2 SAAAGT. The length of the CDR3 is 15 residues. CDR3 protein: CASSLRRSSYNEQFF. CDR3 coding DNA: TGTGCCAGCAGTTTACGCAGGTCCTCCTACAATGAGCAGTTCTTC.

The chain recombines TRBV6-6 with TRBJ1-6; possible D gene TRBD1, 6 bases. The CDR3 runs 13 residues. Germline V lookup: CDR1 MNHNY, CDR2 SVGAGI (reference sequence). V was shortened by 2 bases and J by 13 bases, with 12 bases between the two germline ends. The chain's CDR3 is CASSYSPQGPLHF. For the CDR3, the DNA is TGTGCCAGCAGTTACAGCCCCCAGGGGCCCCTCCACTTT.

The chain links TRBV7-9 to TRBJ2-1; possibly TRBD1 for D (6 bases). Germline V gives CDR1 SEHNR, CDR2 FQNEAQ (reference sequence). CDR3 size: 13 residues. The V and J ends lost 5 bases and 5 bases respectively, with 10 bases between them. In nucleotides, the CDR3 is TGTGCCAGCAGCGCCTACAGGGACAATGAGCAGTTCTTC. This translates into CASSAYRDNEQFF.

Concerning this clonotype: At one end, the junction sequence differs from germline, possibly due to a read error. The CDR3 DNA is TGTGCCAGCAGCTTATTAGCGGGGGGGCAACGAGAGACCAAGTACTTC. Translation gives CASSLLAGGQRETKYF. The chain recombines TRBV7-6 with TRBJ2-5; 11 positions match TRBD2. There are 16 residues in the CDR3. Germline loops: CDR1 SGHVS, CDR2 FNYEAQ.

This clonotype has ten or more counts. The chain couples TRBV27 to TRBJ2-5; 7 positions match TRBD1. The CDR3 is 13 amino acids. Germline V CDR1 and CDR2: MNHEY, SMNVEV (reference sequence). With 3 bases clipped from V and 4 bases from J, the junction kept 2 bases outside the gene matches. The CDR3 is CASSFTGAETQYF. CDR3 nucleotide sequence: TGTGCCAGCAGTTTCACAGGGGCAGAGACCCAGTACTTC.

This chain joins TRBV27 and TRBJ2-5, with 7 bases that match TRBD2. This CDR3 is built from 13 residues. Trimming removed 10 bases from V and 3 bases from J; junction bases left unmatched: 8. CDR1 and CDR2 (germline): MNHEY, SMNVEV (reference sequence). This CDR3 is CATSSGAEETQYF. The CDR3 DNA reads as TGTGCCACCTCGAGCGGGGCCGAAGAGACCCAGTACTTC.

The rearrangement joins TRBV7-2 to TRBJ2-1; D not certain. The V gene's germline CDR1 is SGHTA and CDR2 FQGNSA. The CDR3 runs 14 residues. Deletions cut 5 bases from V and 5 bases from J, with 13 bases between. The chain's CDR3 is CASSLTESHNEQFF. CDR3 sequence (DNA): TGTGCCAGCAGCCTCACGGAGAGCCACAATGAGCAGTTCTTC.

The V gene is TRBV7-6, the J gene TRBJ1-1, with D unresolved. From germline, CDR1 is SGHVS and CDR2 FNYEAQ. The CDR3 has 14 amino acids. Trimming cost V 5 bases and J 1 base, with 11 bases left between them. CDR3 region: CASSERAGNTEAFF. CDR3 nucleotides: TGTGCCAGCAGCGAAAGGGCCGGGAACACTGAAGCTTTCTTT.

This clonotype has just a few counts. This rearrangement joins TRBV10-3 to TRBJ2-1; 8 bases agree with TRBD1. The ends lost 6 bases at V and 4 bases at J; junction bases unmatched: 5. Per germline, CDR1 ENHRY and CDR2 SYGVKD. There are 14 residues in the CDR3. The chain's CDR3 is CAIRTGTGYNEQFF. CDR3 sequence (DNA): TGTGCCATCAGGACTGGGACAGGTTACAATGAGCAGTTCTTC.

The chain links TRBV6-1 to TRBJ2-4; the D call may be TRBD1 or TRBD2 (5 bases each). CDR3 length equals 15 residues. CDR1 and CDR2 (germline): MNHNS, SASEGT. The V and J ends lost 6 bases and 0 bases respectively, with 12 bases between them. Here the CDR3 DNA reads TGTGCCAGCAGCTCTGGGACGCAAGCCAAAAACATTCAGTACTTC. Its protein is CASSSGTQAKNIQYF.

The V gene is TRBV6-8, the J gene TRBJ1-2; D might be TRBD1 (6 bases). This CDR3 has 11 residues. CDR1 is MNHGY and CDR2 is SAAAGT in the germline V gene. V was pared by 10 bases and J by 8 bases, with 14 bases between. CDR3: CATLYRDGYTF. As DNA, the CDR3 is TGTGCCACGTTATACAGGGACGGCTACACCTTC.